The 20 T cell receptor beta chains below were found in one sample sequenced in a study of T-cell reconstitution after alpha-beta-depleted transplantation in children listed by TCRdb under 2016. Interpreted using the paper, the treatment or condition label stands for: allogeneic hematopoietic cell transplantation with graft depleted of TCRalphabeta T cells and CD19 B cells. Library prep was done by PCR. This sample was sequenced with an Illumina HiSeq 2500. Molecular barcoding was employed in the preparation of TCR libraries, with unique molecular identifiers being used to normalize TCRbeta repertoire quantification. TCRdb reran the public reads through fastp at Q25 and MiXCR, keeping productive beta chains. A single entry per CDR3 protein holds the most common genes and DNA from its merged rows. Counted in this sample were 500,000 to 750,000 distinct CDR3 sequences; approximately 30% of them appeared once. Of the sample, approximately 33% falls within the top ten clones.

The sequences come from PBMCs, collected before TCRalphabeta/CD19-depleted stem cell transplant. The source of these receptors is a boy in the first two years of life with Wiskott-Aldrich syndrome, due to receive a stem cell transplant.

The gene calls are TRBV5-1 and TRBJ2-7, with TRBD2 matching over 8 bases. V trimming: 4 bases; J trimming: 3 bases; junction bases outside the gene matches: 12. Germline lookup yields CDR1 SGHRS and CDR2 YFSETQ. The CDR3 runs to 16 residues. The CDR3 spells CASSRRPGLDNYEQYF. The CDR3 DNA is TGCGCCAGCAGCCGAAGGCCGGGACTAGACAACTACGAGCAGTACTTC.

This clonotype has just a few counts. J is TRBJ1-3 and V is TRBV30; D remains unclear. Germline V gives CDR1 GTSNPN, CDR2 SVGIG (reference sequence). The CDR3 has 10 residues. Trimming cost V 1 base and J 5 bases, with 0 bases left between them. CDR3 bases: TGTGCCTGGAGTGGAAACACCATATATTTT. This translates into CAWSGNTIYF.

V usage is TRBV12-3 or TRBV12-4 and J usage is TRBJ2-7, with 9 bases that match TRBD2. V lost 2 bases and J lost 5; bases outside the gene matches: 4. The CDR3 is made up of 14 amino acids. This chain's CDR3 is CASSLRGRADEQYF. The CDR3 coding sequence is TGTGCCAGCAGTTTACGCGGGAGGGCCGACGAGCAGTACTTC.

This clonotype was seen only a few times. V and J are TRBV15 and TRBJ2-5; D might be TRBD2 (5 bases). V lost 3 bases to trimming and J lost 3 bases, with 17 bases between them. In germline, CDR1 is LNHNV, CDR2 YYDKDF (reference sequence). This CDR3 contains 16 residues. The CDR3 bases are TGTGCCACCAGCAGCACGAGGACTGAGAGTAAAGAGACCCAGTACTTC. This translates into CATSSTRTESKETQYF.

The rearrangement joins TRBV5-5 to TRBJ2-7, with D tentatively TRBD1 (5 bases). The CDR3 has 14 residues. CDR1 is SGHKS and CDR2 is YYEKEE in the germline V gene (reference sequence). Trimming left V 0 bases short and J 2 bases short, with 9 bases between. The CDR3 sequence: CASSLDGQTYEQYF. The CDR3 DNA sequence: TGTGCCAGCAGCTTGGACGGACAAACCTACGAGCAGTACTTC.

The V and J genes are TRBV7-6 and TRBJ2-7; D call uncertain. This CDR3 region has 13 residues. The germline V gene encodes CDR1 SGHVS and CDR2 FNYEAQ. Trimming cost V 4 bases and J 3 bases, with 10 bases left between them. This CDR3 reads CASSSTIDYEQYF. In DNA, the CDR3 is TGTGCCAGCAGCTCTACAATTGACTACGAGCAGTACTTC.

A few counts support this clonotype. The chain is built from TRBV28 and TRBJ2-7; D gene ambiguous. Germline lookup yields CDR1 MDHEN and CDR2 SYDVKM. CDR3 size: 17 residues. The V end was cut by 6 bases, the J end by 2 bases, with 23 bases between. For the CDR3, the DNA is TGTGCCAGCAGACTCTCCCGGGCTTTTACCACCGCCTACGAGCAGTACTTC. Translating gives CASRLSRAFTTAYEQYF.

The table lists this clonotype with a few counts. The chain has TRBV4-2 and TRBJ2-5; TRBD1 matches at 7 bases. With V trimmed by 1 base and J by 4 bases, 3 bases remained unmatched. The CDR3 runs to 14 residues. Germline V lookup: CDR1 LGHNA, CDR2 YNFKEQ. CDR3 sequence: CASSQGTGGETQYF. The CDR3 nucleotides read TGTGCCAGCAGCCAAGGGACAGGAGGAGAGACCCAGTACTTC.

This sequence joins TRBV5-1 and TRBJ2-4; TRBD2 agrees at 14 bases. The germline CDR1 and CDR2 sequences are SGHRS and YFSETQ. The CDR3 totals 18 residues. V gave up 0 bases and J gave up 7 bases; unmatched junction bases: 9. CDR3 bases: TGCGCCAGCAGCTTGGCAGGGACTAGCGGGAGTGAGGCGAACATTCAGTACTTC. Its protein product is CASSLAGTSGSEANIQYF. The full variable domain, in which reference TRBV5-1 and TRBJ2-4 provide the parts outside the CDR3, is KAGVTQTPRYLIKTRGQQVTLSCSPISGHRSVSWYQQTPGQGLQFLFEYFSETQRNKGNFPGRFSGRQFSNSRSEMNVSTLELGDSALYLCASSLAGTSGSEANIQYFGAGTRLSVL.

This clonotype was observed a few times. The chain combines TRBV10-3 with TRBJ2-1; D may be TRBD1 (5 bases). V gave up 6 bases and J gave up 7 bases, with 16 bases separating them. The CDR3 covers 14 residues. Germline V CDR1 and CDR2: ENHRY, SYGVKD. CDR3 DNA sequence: TGTGCCATCAGGCCGATACCAGGGATAAATGAGCAGTTCTTC. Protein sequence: CAIRPIPGINEQFF.

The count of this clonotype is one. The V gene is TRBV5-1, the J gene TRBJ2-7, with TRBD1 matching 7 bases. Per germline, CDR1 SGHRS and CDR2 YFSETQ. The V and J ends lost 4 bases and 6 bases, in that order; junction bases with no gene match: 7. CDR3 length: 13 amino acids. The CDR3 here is CASSRGQETEQYF. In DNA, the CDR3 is TGCGCCAGCAGCCGAGGACAGGAGACCGAGCAGTACTTC.

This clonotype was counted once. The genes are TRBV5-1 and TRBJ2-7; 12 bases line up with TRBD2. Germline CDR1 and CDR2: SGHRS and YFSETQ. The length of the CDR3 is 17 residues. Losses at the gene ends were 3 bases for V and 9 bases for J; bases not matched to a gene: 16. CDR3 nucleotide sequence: TGCGCCAGCAGCTCGGGGACTAGCGGGTGGTCCGCCCCTCGGCAGTACTTC. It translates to CASSSGTSGWSAPRQYF.

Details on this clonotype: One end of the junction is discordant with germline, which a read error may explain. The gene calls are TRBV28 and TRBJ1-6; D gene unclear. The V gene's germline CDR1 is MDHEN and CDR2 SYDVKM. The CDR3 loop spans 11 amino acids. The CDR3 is CPSSLAGPLHF. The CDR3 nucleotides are TGTCCCAGCAGTTTAGCAGGACCCCTCCACTTT.

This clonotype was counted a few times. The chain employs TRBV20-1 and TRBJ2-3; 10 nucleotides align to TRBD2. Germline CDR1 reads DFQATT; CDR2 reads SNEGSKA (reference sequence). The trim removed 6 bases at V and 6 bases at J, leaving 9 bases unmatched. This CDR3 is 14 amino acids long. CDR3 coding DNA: TGCAGTGCCGAGAGCGGGAGGGCCGTTGATACGCAGTATTTT. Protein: CSAESGRAVDTQYF.

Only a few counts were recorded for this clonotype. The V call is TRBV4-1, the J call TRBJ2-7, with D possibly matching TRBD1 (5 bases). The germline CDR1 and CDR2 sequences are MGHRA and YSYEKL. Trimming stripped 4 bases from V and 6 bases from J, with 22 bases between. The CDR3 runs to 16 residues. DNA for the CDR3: TGCGCCAGCAGCCCTTGGGGCAGGCCCTATGTCTCCGAGCAGTACTTC. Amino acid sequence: CASSPWGRPYVSEQYF.

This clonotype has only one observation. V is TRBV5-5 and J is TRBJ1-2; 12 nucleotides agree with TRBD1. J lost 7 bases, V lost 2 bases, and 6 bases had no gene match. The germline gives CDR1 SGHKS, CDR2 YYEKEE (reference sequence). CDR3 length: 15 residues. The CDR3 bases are TGTGCCAGCAGCTTTACGGGACAGGGGGCCGGTGGCTACACCTTC. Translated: CASSFTGQGAGGYTF.

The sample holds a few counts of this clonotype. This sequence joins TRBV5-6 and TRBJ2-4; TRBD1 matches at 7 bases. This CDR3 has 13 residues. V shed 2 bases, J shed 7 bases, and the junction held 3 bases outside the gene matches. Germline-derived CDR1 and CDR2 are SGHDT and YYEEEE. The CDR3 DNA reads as TGTGCCAGCAGCTTTGGGACAGTGAACATTCAGTACTTC. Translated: CASSFGTVNIQYF.

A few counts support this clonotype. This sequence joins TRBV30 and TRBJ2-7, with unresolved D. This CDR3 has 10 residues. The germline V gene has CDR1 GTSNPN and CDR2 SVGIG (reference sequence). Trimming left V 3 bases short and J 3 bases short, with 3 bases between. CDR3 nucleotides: TGTGCCTGGAGCGGCTACGAGCAGTACTTC. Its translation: CAWSGYEQYF.

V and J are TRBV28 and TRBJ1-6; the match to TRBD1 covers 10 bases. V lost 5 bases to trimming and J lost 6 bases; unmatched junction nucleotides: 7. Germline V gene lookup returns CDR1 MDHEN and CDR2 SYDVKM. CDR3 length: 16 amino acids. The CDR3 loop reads CASSGQGVFVNSPLHF. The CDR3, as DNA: TGTGCCAGCAGTGGACAGGGGGTATTTGTTAATTCACCCCTCCACTTT.

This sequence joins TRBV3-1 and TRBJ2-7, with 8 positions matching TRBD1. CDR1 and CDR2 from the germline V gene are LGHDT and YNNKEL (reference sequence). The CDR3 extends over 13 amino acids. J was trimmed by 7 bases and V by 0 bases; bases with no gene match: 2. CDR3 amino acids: CASSQDHRGEQYF. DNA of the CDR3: TGTGCCAGCAGCCAAGATCACAGGGGGGAGCAGTACTTC.